Shown below are 3 T cell receptor beta chains from a single sample sequenced in a study of vaccination and CD4 T cells after COVID-19. With the Oncomine TCR Beta short-read assay, DNA from cultured CD4+ T cells was sequenced. A single record per CDR3 protein comes from TCRdb applying MiXCR to the PCR reads. This table has some 19,000 distinct CDR3 sequences, around 52% appearing once. Noted time point: late sampling 161 to 241 days after vaccination in a few convalescent patients. Regarding treatment: roughly 10-day PBMC culture with coronavirus spike peptide pools or control peptides (ViraFEST assay). Antigens for these TCRs are unknown. Sequencing was performed on CD4+ T cells from blood, cultured in vitro, taken about 7 months after SARS-CoV-2 vaccination. These receptor sequences come from a human donor who had recovered from COVID-19.

The V call is TRBV11-1, the J call TRBJ1-2, with TRBD1 matching 8 bases. Germline V gives CDR1 SGHAT, CDR2 FQDESV (reference sequence). V lost 5 bases to trimming and J lost 8 bases; unmatched junction nucleotides: 10. CDR3 size: 14 residues. The CDR3 loop reads CASSQRQGPFGYTF. CDR3 nucleotides: TGTGCCAGCAGCCAACGACAGGGGCCTTTCGGCTACACCTTC.

The genes are TRBV2 and TRBJ2-1; D tentatively fits TRBD1 or TRBD2 (6 bases each). V lost 3 bases to trimming and J lost 9 bases, with 9 bases between them. Germline V gives CDR1 SNHLY, CDR2 FYNNEI. The CDR3 has 12 residues. CDR3 sequence: CASSESGAEQFF. The DNA for the CDR3 is TGTGCCAGCAGTGAGTCGGGGGCTGAGCAGTTCTTC. The full variable domain, completed using reference TRBV2 and TRBJ2-1, is EPEVTQTPSHQVTQMGQEVILRCVPISNHLYFYWYRQILGQKVEFLVSFYNNEISEKSEIFDDQFSVERPDGSNFTLKIRSTKLEDSAMYFCASSESGAEQFFGPGTRLTVL.

Worth noting for this clonotype: An end of the junction does not agree with germline; a read error may underlie this. V gene TRBV2 combines with J gene TRBJ1-6; D not resolved. Germline values: CDR1 SNHLY, CDR2 FYNNEI. The CDR3 loop spans 14 amino acids. CDR3 nucleotide sequence: TGTGCCAGCGGTGATACCTCCTATAATTCACCCCTCCACTTT. Residues: CASGDTSYNSPLHF. The whole variable domain, remainder taken from reference TRBV2 and TRBJ1-6, is EPEVTQTPSHQVTQMGQEVILRCVPISNHLYFYWYRQILGQKVEFLVSFYNNEISEKSEIFDDQFSVERPDGSNFTLKIRSTKLEDSAMYFCASGDTSYNSPLHFGNGTRLTVT.